The T cell receptor (beta chain) under discussion was sequenced for a study of CD4+ T cells in melanoma. Comment on this clone: Its specificity is not known.

Study conclusions and caveats: Diverse differentiation states were reported for melanoma neoantigen-specific CD4+ T cells. A reported correlation linked neoantigen-specific CD4+ T cells to CD8+, macrophage and B cell function.

Assay: immunoSEQ multiplex PCR; the TCRdb copy retains only in-frame clones and omits some. Here the sample spans around 7,100 clones, about 56% being singletons. Germline V CDR1 and CDR2: ENHRY, SYGVKD. V lost 2 bases to trimming and J lost 9 bases, with 11 bases between them. The CDR3 has 14 amino acids. The TCR sequence derives from a human donor with melanoma. The sequenced sample was cells from a culture (not recorded whether cultured in vitro). The V and J genes are TRBV10-3 and TRBJ1-6; no definite D call. The CDR3 DNA is TGTGCCATCAGTGAGAGAGGGTATGGTTCACCCCTCCACTTT. This encodes CAISERGYGSPLHF.